This T cell receptor (beta chain) was profiled in a study of CD8+ T cells in alopecia areata. This sample's treatment: oral pan-JAK inhibitor, 5-10 mg twice daily. Lesional scalp punch biopsies and peripheral blood were collected from alopecia areata patients. The authors extracted RNA and reverse transcribed it into cDNA as the sequencing template. Only in-frame clones appear in the TCRdb table, and some are missing; sequencing was by immunoSEQ multiplex PCR. This table holds about 190,000 clones, around 65% found once. The CDR3 covers 13 residues. Germline-derived CDR1 and CDR2 are SGHTA and FQGNSA. The junction had 4 bases not matched to a gene; V was cut back by 4 bases and J by 7 bases.

The specimen comprised CD4+ T cells sorted from blood, sampled at week 4, from a patient treated with tofacitinib. The V call is TRBV7-2, the J call TRBJ2-5; 9 bases fit TRBD1. The clonotype comes from a human donor with alopecia areata. The CDR3 DNA sequence: TGTGCCAGCAGCTACGGACAGGGGATGACCCAGTACTTC. This sequence encodes CASSYGQGMTQYF.